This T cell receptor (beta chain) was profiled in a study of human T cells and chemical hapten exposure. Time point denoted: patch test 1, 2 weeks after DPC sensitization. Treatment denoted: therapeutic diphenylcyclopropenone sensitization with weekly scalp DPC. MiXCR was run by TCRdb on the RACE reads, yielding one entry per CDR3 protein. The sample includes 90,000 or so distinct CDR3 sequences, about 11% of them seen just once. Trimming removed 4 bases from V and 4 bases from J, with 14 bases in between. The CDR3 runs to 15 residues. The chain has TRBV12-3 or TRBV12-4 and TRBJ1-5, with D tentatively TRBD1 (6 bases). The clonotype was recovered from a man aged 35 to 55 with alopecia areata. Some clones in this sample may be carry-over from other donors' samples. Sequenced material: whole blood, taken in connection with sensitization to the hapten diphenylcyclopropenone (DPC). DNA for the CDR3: TGTGCCAGCAGTTCCGCGGGACACTGGAATCAGCCCCAGCATTTT. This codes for CASSSAGHWNQPQHF.